These 19 T cell receptor beta chains share one sample of origin, sequenced in a study of cytomegalovirus exposure and HLA in healthy donors. Primers for the PCR totalled 60 Vbeta and 13 Jbeta. Generated by immunoSEQ multiplex PCR, the TCRdb table keeps only in-frame clones and is missing some. The sample consists of about 95,000 clones, over 75% of them appearing once. The specimen was PBMCs. These receptors all come from a man aged 25 to 40 in good health and CMV-seropositive.

J is TRBJ1-4 and V is TRBV5-1, with 9 positions matching TRBD1. This CDR3 comprises 14 residues. V lost 3 bases and J lost 8; bases outside the gene matches: 5. The V gene's germline CDR1 is SGHRS and CDR2 YFSETQ. The CDR3 DNA reads as TGCGCCAGCAGCTCGACAGGGGGTTTAGAAAAACTGTTTTTT. It specifies CASSSTGGLEKLFF.

The J gene is TRBJ1-5, the V gene TRBV19, with D possibly matching TRBD1 (6 bases). Germline CDR1 reads LNHDA; CDR2 reads SQIVND (reference sequence). CDR3 size: 15 residues. V was trimmed by 3 bases and J by 0 bases, leaving 9 bases between them. CDR3 DNA: TGTGCCAGTAGTATCCGGACAGATAGCAATCAGCCCCAGCATTTT. Translated: CASSIRTDSNQPQHF.

This clone was picked up one time. The rearrangement uses TRBV30 and TRBJ1-1; D not resolved. Germline CDR1 is GTSNPN and CDR2 is SVGIG (reference sequence). There are 14 residues in the CDR3. This CDR3 reads CALGRLGEIPEAFF. CDR3 coding DNA: TGTGCATTGGGCCGCCTCGGGGAGATACCTGAAGCTTTCTTT.

The chain has TRBV6-1 and TRBJ2-3, with 7 bases matching TRBD2. This CDR3 is built from 16 residues. CDR1 and CDR2 from the germline V gene are MNHNS and SASEGT. The ends lost 3 bases at V and 0 bases at J; junction bases unmatched: 6. CDR3 DNA: TGTGCCAGCAGTGATACGGTGGGGGGGAGCACAGATACGCAGTATTTT. Translating gives CASSDTVGGSTDTQYF.

The chain has TRBV10-2 and TRBJ1-1; no reliable D call. CDR3 length: 13 amino acids. The germline V gene has CDR1 WSHSY and CDR2 SAAADI. V dropped 6 bases and J dropped 3 bases, with 11 bases sitting between them. The CDR3 loop is CASRAFRDTEAFF. The CDR3 nucleotides are TGCGCCAGCAGGGCATTTCGGGACACTGAAGCTTTCTTT.

Only a few counts were recorded for this clone. The chain has TRBV15 and TRBJ2-4; no firm D call. V gave up 0 bases and J gave up 13 bases, with 10 bases separating them. There are 12 residues in the CDR3. Germline CDR1 and CDR2: LNHNV and YYDKDF (reference sequence). The CDR3 DNA sequence: TGTGCCACCAGCAGAGACAACACCCCACAGTACTTC. The encoded protein is CATSRDNTPQYF.

The chain has TRBV5-6 and TRBJ1-1; no definite D call. The V gene's germline CDR1 is SGHDT and CDR2 YYEEEE. V was trimmed by 4 bases and J by 5 bases, leaving 21 bases between them. CDR3 length: 16 residues. This CDR3 is CASSPVWSRSRTEAFF. In DNA, the CDR3 is TGTGCCAGCAGCCCCGTCTGGTCCAGGTCTCGGACTGAAGCTTTCTTT.

In its sample, this clone was seen once. The chain couples TRBV27 to TRBJ2-7; 8 positions match TRBD1. This CDR3 comprises 13 residues. The junction had 3 bases not matched to a gene; V was cut back by 2 bases and J by 6 bases. Germline-derived CDR1 and CDR2 are MNHEY and SMNVEV (reference sequence). The CDR3 reads CASSLEQGVEQYF. CDR3 nucleotide sequence: TGTGCCAGCAGTTTAGAACAGGGGGTCGAGCAGTACTTC.

The chain couples TRBV29-1 to TRBJ2-7; TRBD1 agrees at 8 bases. Germline assignment: CDR1 SQVTM and CDR2 ANQGSEA. This CDR3 has 17 amino acids. With V trimmed by 6 bases and J by 1 base, 17 bases remained unmatched. The CDR3 DNA reads as TGCAGCGTAAGGAGGGACAGGAAGTGGGATGGATCCTACGAGCAGTACTTC. Encoded protein: CSVRRDRKWDGSYEQYF.

The table lists this clone with a count of one. The V gene is TRBV6-6, the J gene TRBJ2-1, with TRBD2 identical over 7 bases. CDR1 MNHNY and CDR2 SVGAGI come from the germline V gene (reference sequence). V lost 7 bases, J lost 3 bases, and 12 bases stayed unmatched. CDR3 length: 16 amino acids. The CDR3 DNA reads as TGTGCCAGCACCATGGGAGGGGCTAGCGGCTACAATGAGCAGTTCTTC. It yields the protein CASTMGGASGYNEQFF.

This sequence joins TRBV29-1 and TRBJ1-3; TRBD1 might be the D (5 bases). CDR1 and CDR2 (germline): SQVTM, ANQGSEA. There are 14 residues in the CDR3. Trimming stripped 7 bases from V and 4 bases from J, with 17 bases between. The CDR3 DNA follows: TGCAGCGCCACCCGAGGGACTGCCGGAAACACCATATATTTT. Translating it yields CSATRGTAGNTIYF.

The gene calls are TRBV28 and TRBJ2-5; D is possibly TRBD1 (6 bases). The CDR3 contains 14 residues. Per germline, CDR1 MDHEN and CDR2 SYDVKM. V lost 1 base to trimming and J lost 7 bases, with 13 bases between them. The CDR3 DNA is TGTGCCAGCAGTTTATCAGGGGCCGCTGGGACCCAGTACTTC. Translated, it gives CASSLSGAAGTQYF.

This clone was seen more than once but under ten times. The chain couples TRBV6-5 to TRBJ2-1; TRBD2 is a possible D gene (6 bases). The germline V gene encodes CDR1 MNHEY and CDR2 SVGAGI. The CDR3 contains 13 residues. Trimming left V 7 bases short and J 4 bases short, with 11 bases between. The CDR3 region has the DNA TGTGCCAGCACCACGGGAGCTTACAATGAGCAGTTCTTC. Its protein product is CASTTGAYNEQFF.

The chain employs TRBV10-3 and TRBJ2-2; TRBD2 agrees at 10 bases. Trimming removed 10 bases from V and 6 bases from J; junction bases left unmatched: 14. Germline V gene lookup returns CDR1 ENHRY and CDR2 SYGVKD. The CDR3 has 16 amino acids. This chain's CDR3 is CATRRAGGEGAGELFF. The CDR3 DNA follows: TGTGCCACTAGGAGAGCGGGAGGGGAAGGAGCCGGGGAGCTGTTTTTT.

The rearrangement links TRBV5-4 to TRBJ2-7, with a possible D match to TRBD1 (6 bases). V lost 0 bases and J lost 6, with 7 bases in between. The CDR3 runs 12 residues. Germline CDR1 is SGHNT and CDR2 is YYREEE (reference sequence). The DNA for the CDR3 is TGTGCCAGCAGCTTGGGACAGGCCGAGCAGTACTTC. Its protein is CASSLGQAEQYF. The full variable domain, with the rest looked up from reference TRBV5-4 and TRBJ2-7, is ETGVTQSPTHLIKTRGQQVTLRCSSQSGHNTVSWYQQALGQGPQFIFQYYREEENGRGNFPPRFSGLQFPNYSSELNVNALELDDSALYLCASSLGQAEQYFGPGTRLTVT.

J is TRBJ2-3 and V is TRBV14; 9 nucleotides align to TRBD2. The V segment lost 6 bases and the J segment 6 bases; nucleotides outside the gene matches: 10. The CDR3 has 15 amino acids. Germline assignment: CDR1 SGHDN and CDR2 FVKESK. The CDR3 DNA follows: TGTGCCAGCAGTCACGGACTAGCGAAGCAGGATACGCAGTATTTT. Protein product: CASSHGLAKQDTQYF.

The chain uses TRBV4-1 and TRBJ1-5, with D possibly matching TRBD1 (6 bases). With 4 bases removed from V and 7 bases from J, the gap between germline ends came to 14 bases. The germline V gene has CDR1 MGHRA and CDR2 YSYEKL. The length of the CDR3 is 14 residues. The chain's CDR3 is CASSRGGAGQPQHF. The DNA for the CDR3 is TGCGCCAGCAGCCGGGGGGGGGCGGGACAGCCCCAGCATTTT.

This rearrangement joins TRBV9 to TRBJ2-7; D is perhaps TRBD2 (7 bases). This CDR3 comprises 15 residues. V lost 0 bases, J lost 4 bases, and 14 bases lay in between. CDR1 and CDR2 from the germline V gene are SGDLS and YYNGEE. The CDR3 DNA follows: TGTGCCAGCAGCGTAGCGGGGGGAGGGGGGTACGAGCAGTACTTC. The encoded protein is CASSVAGGGGYEQYF.

The J gene is TRBJ2-2, the V gene TRBV19; D uncertain. The CDR3 contains 14 residues. Germline V lookup: CDR1 LNHDA, CDR2 SQIVND (reference sequence). Trimming shortened V by 6 bases and J by 4 bases, and 12 bases separated the two germline ends. The CDR3: CASRSAPGTGELFF. CDR3 DNA: TGTGCCAGTAGGTCGGCCCCGGGCACCGGGGAGCTGTTTTTT. Based on the CDR3 plus reference TRBV19 and TRBJ2-2, the full variable domain is DGGITQSPKYLFRKEGQNVTLSCEQNLNHDAMYWYRQDPGQGLRLIYYSQIVNDFQKGDIAEGYSVSREKKESFPLTVTSAQKNPTAFYLCASRSAPGTGELFFGEGSRLTVL.